This entry lists 8 T cell receptor beta chains sequenced from one sample in a study of early T cells in non-severe SARS-CoV-2 infection. MiXCR, run by TCRdb on the 5' RACE reads, gives a single entry per CDR3 protein. The sample shows under 85,000 distinct CDR3 sequences, 13% to 15% of them seen only once. The specimen sequenced was whole blood. The receptors derive from an adult who was a healthcare worker with PCR-confirmed SARS-CoV-2 infection or an uninfected control (not recorded which).

The genes are TRBV6-6 and TRBJ1-1; 7 bases align to TRBD1. This CDR3 is built from 15 residues. V gave up 0 bases and J gave up 11 bases; unmatched junction bases: 12. CDR1 is MNHNY and CDR2 is SVGAGI in the germline V gene (reference sequence). CDR3 protein: CASSYSDRRLVGAFF. CDR3 DNA sequence: TGTGCCAGCAGTTACTCGGACAGGCGCCTGGTTGGGGCTTTCTTT.

The chain is built from TRBV9 and TRBJ1-1; weak D call: TRBD1 (5 bases). V dropped 4 bases and J dropped 6 bases, with 16 bases sitting between them. Per the germline V gene, CDR1 is SGDLS and CDR2 is YYNGEE. The CDR3 contains 14 residues. The CDR3 DNA is TGTGCCAGCAGCCCCCACCAGGGTACCGCTGAAGCTTTCTTT. The encoded protein is CASSPHQGTAEAFF.

Many counts were recorded for this clonotype. V and J are TRBV6-2 or TRBV6-3 and TRBJ2-3, with 7 bases aligning to TRBD2. V shed 6 bases and J 5 bases; nucleotides not matched to a gene: 11. Germline V gene data show CDR1 as MNHEY and CDR2 as SVGEGT. This CDR3 comprises 15 residues. CDR3 residues: CASSQPSGAIDTQYF. The CDR3 DNA reads TGTGCCAGCAGCCAACCTAGCGGAGCAATAGATACGCAGTATTTT.

There are many counts of this clonotype. This chain connects TRBV6-1 to TRBJ1-4, with D unresolved. The germline V gene encodes CDR1 MNHNS and CDR2 SASEGT. This CDR3 has 16 amino acids. Trimming removed 1 base at V and 3 bases at J, with 12 bases between. The CDR3 loop is CASSEVLPGSNEKLFF. For the CDR3, the DNA is TGTGCCAGCAGTGAAGTTTTACCAGGCTCTAATGAAAAACTGTTTTTT.

The rearrangement uses TRBV19 and TRBJ1-1; the match to TRBD1 covers 9 bases. Germline V gene lookup returns CDR1 LNHDA and CDR2 SQIVND (reference sequence). This CDR3 has 14 amino acids. V lost 5 bases, J lost 5 bases, and 6 bases stayed unmatched. The CDR3 here is CASSYRGPGTEAFF. In nucleotides, the CDR3 is TGTGCCAGTAGTTACAGGGGGCCCGGGACTGAAGCTTTCTTT.

The table lists this clonotype with many counts. V is TRBV19 and J is TRBJ1-5, with TRBD1 as a possible D gene (5 bases). Trimming took off 1 base at V and 5 bases at J, with 15 bases between the two ends. The CDR3 extends over 16 amino acids. Per germline, CDR1 LNHDA and CDR2 SQIVND (reference sequence). CDR3: CASSIVRGTVDQPQHF. CDR3 nucleotides: TGTGCCAGTAGTATAGTTAGAGGGACGGTTGATCAGCCCCAGCATTTT.

This clonotype was seen a few times. The chain recombines TRBV21-1 with TRBJ2-1. TRBV21-1 is designated a pseudogene. The CDR3 is made up of 11 amino acids. The CDR3 DNA is TGTGCCAGCCTCCGCGACGCGGCGCAGTTCTTC. Translated, it gives CASLRDAAQFF.

In its sample, this clonotype was seen once. The J gene is TRBJ2-7, the V gene TRBV12-3 or TRBV12-4; 8 nucleotides agree with TRBD1. This CDR3 spans 13 amino acids. The junction had 2 bases not matched to a gene; V was cut back by 5 bases and J by 2 bases. CDR3 sequence (DNA): TGTGCCAGCAGTACGACAGGGGCCTACGAGCAGTACTTC. Amino acid sequence: CASSTTGAYEQYF.